This record looks at one T cell receptor beta chain sequence and its context. cDNA serving as the sequencing template came from extracted, reverse transcribed RNA. This table comes from immunoSEQ multiplex PCR, and its TCRdb copy is limited to in-frame clones, with some not included. This sample has about 140,000 clones, with around 49% found just once. CDR1 and CDR2 (germline): GTSNPN, SVGIG (reference sequence). CDR3 length: 14 amino acids. V lost 6 bases to trimming and J lost 5 bases, with 20 bases between them. The source of the sample is a study of CD8+ T cells in alopecia areata. The sample here was CD4+ T cells sorted from blood, taken at week 0. V and J are TRBV30 and TRBJ2-7, with TRBD2 as a possible D gene (6 bases). The source of this sequence is a human donor with alopecia areata. DNA of the CDR3: TGTGCCTGTTCCCCGGACTACGTCCCCCACGAGCAGTACTTC. Translated: CACSPDYVPHEQYF.